One and the same sample provided the 4 T cell receptor beta chains below, sequenced in a study of PD-1 blockade in mismatch repair-deficient tumors. This table comes from immunoSEQ multiplex PCR, and its TCRdb copy is limited to in-frame clones, with some not included. Among about 38,000 clones listed, roughly three quarters were seen once. The sequences come from peripheral blood, collected 4 weeks after starting pembrolizumab. The receptors were sampled from an adult with mismatch repair-deficient cancer.

The V and J genes are TRBV7-3 and TRBJ2-2, with D uncertain. Looked up from germline, CDR1 is SGHTA and CDR2 is FQGTGA. This CDR3 spans 12 amino acids. Trimming stripped 3 bases from V and 6 bases from J, with 5 bases between. DNA for the CDR3: TGTGCCAGCAGCTTGATTCCCGGGGAGCTGTTTTTT. The encoded protein is CASSLIPGELFF.

This chain joins TRBV10-3 and TRBJ1-1; tentative D call: TRBD1 (5 bases). The CDR3 totals 15 residues. Trimming removed 6 bases at V and 1 base at J, with 15 bases between. CDR1 is ENHRY, CDR2 SYGVKD, per germline. The CDR3 region is CAIRAGNQGNTEAFF. CDR3 nucleotide sequence: TGTGCCATCAGAGCCGGGAACCAGGGGAACACTGAAGCTTTCTTT.

CDR3 loop: CASSYKGLTGELFF. The CDR3 region has the DNA TGTGCCAGCAGCTACAAGGGCCTCACCGGGGAGCTGTTTTTT. This rearrangement joins TRBV7-8 to TRBJ2-2; D unresolved. The CDR3 runs to 14 residues. V gave up 4 bases and J gave up 4 bases, with 10 bases separating them. Germline CDR1 and CDR2: SGHVS and FQNEAQ.

This chain connects TRBV7-8 to TRBJ2-1; D remains unclear. CDR3 length equals 17 residues. The germline CDR1 and CDR2 sequences are SGHVS and FQNEAQ. The ends were cut back, 3 bases at V and 2 bases at J, with 17 bases in the middle. This chain's CDR3 is CASSFSIGSRAYNEQFF. The CDR3 region has the DNA TGTGCCAGCAGCTTTTCTATCGGTAGCCGAGCCTACAATGAGCAGTTCTTC.